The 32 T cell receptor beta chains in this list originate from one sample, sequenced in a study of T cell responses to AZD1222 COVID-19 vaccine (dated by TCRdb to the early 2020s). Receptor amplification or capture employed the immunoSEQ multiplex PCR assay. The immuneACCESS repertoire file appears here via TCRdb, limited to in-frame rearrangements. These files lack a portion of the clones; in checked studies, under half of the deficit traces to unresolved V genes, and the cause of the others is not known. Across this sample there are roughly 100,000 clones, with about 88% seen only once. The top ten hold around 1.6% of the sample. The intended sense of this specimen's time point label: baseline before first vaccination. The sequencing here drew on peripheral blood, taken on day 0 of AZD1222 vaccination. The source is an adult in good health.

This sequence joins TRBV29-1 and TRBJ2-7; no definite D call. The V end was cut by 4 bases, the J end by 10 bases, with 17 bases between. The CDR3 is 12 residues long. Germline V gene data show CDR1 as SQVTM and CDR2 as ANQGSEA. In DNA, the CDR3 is TGCAGCGTTGGTATTTCGGCCTCAGACCAGTACTTC. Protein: CSVGISASDQYF.

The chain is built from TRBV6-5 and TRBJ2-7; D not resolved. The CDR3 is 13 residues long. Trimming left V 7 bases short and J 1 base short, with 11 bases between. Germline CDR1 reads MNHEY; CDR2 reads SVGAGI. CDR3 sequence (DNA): TGTGCCAGCATGACGCCGGATTCCTACGAGCAGTACTTC. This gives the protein CASMTPDSYEQYF.

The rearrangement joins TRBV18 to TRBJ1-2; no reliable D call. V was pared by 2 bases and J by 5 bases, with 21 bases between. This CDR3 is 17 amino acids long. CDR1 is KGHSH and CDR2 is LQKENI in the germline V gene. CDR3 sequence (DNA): TGTGCCAGCTCACCAGCTACCTATAGGTCGGGAAGGTATGGCTACACCTTC. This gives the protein CASSPATYRSGRYGYTF.

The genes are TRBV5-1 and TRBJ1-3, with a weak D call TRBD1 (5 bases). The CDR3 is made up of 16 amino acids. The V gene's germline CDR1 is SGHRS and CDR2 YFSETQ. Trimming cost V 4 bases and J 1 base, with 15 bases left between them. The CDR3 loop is CASSPDIVGSGNTIYF. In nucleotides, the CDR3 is TGCGCCAGCAGCCCGGACATTGTCGGTTCTGGAAACACCATATATTTT. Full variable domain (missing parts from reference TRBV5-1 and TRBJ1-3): KAGVTQTPRYLIKTRGQQVTLSCSPISGHRSVSWYQQTPGQGLQFLFEYFSETQRNKGNFPGRFSGRQFSNSRSEMNVSTLELGDSALYLCASSPDIVGSGNTIYFGEGSWLTVV.

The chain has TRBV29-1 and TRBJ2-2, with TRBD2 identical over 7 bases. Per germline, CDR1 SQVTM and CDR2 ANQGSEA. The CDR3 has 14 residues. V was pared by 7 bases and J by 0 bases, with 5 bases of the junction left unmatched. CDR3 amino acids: CSARTSANTGELFF. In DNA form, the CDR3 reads TGCAGCGCCCGAACTAGCGCGAACACCGGGGAGCTGTTTTTT.

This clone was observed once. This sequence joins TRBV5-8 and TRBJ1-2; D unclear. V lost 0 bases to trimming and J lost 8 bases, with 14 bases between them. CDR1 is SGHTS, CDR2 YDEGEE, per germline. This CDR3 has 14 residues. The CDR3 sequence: CASSLDRMLGGYTF. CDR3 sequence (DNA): TGTGCCAGCAGCTTGGACAGAATGCTAGGCGGCTACACCTTC.

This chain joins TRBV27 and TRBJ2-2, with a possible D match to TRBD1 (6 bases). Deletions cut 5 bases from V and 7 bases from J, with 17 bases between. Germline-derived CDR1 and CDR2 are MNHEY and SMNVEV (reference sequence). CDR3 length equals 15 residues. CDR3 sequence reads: CASSVTGSAIGELFF. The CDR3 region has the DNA TGTGCCAGCAGTGTTACAGGGAGCGCGATCGGGGAGCTGTTTTTT.

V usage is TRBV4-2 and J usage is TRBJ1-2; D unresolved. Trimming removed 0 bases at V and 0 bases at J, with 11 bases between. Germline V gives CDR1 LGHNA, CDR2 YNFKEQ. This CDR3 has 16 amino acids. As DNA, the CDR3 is TGTGCCAGCAGCCAAGAATCGGCGTTAGCTAACTATGGCTACACCTTC. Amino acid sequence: CASSQESALANYGYTF.

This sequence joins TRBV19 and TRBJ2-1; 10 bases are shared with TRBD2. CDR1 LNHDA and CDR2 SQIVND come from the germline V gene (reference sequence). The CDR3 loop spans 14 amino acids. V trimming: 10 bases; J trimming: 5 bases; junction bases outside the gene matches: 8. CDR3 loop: CATQGAGGNNEQFF. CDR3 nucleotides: TGTGCCACCCAGGGAGCGGGGGGGAACAATGAGCAGTTCTTC. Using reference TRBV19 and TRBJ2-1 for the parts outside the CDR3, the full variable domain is DGGITQSPKYLFRKEGQNVTLSCEQNLNHDAMYWYRQDPGQGLRLIYYSQIVNDFQKGDIAEGYSVSREKKESFPLTVTSAQKNPTAFYLCATQGAGGNNEQFFGPGTRLTVL.

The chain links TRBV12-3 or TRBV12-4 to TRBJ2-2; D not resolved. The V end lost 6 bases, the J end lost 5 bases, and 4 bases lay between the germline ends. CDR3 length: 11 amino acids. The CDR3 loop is CASRQTGELFF. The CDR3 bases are TGTGCCAGCAGACAGACCGGGGAGCTGTTTTTT.

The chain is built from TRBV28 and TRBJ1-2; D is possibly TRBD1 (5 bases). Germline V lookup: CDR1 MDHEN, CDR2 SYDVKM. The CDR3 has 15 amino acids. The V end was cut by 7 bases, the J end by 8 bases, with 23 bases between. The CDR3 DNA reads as TGTGCCAGCAACATAGGGACGGCCACAGTGCGGGGCTACACCTTC. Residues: CASNIGTATVRGYTF.

The CDR3 loop reads CASSPIPGGGLGGYTF. In nucleotides, the CDR3 is TGTGCCAGCTCACCAATCCCCGGAGGGGGCCTCGGCGGCTACACCTTC. This chain connects TRBV18 to TRBJ1-2, with 7 bases identical to TRBD1. The CDR3 spans 16 residues. Trimming removed 2 bases from V and 8 bases from J; junction bases left unmatched: 14. CDR1 and CDR2 from the germline V gene are KGHSH and LQKENI. Based on the CDR3 plus reference TRBV18 and TRBJ1-2, the full variable domain is NAGVMQNPRHLVRRRGQEARLRCSPMKGHSHVYWYRQLPEEGLKFMVYLQKENIIDESGMPKERFSAEFPKEGPSILRIQQVVRGDSAAYFCASSPIPGGGLGGYTFGSGTRLTVV.

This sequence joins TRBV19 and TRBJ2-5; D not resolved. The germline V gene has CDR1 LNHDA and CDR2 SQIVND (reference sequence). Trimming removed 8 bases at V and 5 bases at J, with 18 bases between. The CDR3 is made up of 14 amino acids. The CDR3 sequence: CASALSVAAETQYF. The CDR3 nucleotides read TGTGCCAGTGCTTTGTCCGTGGCGGCGGAGACCCAGTACTTC.

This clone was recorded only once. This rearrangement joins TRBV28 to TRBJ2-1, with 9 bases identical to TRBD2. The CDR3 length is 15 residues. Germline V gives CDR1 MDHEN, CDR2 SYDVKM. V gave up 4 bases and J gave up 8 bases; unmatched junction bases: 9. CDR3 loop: CASSSPWRGGYEQFF. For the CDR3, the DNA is TGTGCCAGCAGTTCCCCATGGCGGGGGGGCTATGAGCAGTTCTTC.

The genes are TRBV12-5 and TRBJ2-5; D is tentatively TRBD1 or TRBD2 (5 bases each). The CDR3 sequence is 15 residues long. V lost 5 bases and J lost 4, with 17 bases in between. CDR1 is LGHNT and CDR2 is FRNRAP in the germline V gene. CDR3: CASGLGVGESETQYF. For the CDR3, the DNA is TGTGCTAGTGGTCTCGGTGTAGGGGAGTCAGAGACCCAGTACTTC.

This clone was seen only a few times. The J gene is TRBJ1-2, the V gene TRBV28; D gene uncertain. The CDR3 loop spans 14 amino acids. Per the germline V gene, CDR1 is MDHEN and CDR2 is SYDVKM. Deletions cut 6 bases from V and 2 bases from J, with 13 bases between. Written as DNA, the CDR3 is TGTGCCAGCAGCCCCGTAGGGTTAAACTATGGCTACACCTTC. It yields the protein CASSPVGLNYGYTF.

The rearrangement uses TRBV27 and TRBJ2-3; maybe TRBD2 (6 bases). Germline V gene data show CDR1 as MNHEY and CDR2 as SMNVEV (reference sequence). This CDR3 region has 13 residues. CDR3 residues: CEGLRLVEDTQYF. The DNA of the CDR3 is TGTGAGGGACTCCGGTTGGTGGAAGATACGCAGTATTTT.

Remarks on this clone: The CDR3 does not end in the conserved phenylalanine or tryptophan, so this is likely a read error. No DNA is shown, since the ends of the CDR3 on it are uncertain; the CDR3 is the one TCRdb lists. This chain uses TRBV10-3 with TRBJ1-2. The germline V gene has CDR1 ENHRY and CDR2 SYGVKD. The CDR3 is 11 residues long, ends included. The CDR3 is CAISESTMPVL.

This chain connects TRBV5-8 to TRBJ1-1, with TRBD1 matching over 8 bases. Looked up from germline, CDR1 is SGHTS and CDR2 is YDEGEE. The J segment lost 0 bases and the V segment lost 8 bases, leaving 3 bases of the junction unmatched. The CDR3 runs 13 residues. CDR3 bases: TGTGCCAGTAAGACAGGGGTGAACACTGAAGCTTTCTTT. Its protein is CASKTGVNTEAFF.

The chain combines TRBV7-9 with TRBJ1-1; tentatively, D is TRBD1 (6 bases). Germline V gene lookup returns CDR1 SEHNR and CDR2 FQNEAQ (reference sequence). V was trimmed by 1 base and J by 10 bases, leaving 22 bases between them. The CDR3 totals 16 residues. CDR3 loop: CASSLGGGRTGRGAFF. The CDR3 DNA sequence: TGTGCCAGCAGCTTAGGAGGGGGTAGAACGGGGCGTGGAGCTTTCTTT.

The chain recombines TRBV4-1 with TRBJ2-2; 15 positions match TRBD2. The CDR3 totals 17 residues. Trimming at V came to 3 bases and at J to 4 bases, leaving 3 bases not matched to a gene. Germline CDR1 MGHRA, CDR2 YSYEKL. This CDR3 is CASSQGLAGGVTGELFF. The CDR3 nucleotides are TGCGCCAGCAGCCAGGGACTAGCGGGGGGTGTCACCGGGGAGCTGTTTTTT.

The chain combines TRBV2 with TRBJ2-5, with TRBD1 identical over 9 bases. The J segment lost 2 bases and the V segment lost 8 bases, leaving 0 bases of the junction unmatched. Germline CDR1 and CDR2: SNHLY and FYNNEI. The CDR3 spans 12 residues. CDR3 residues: CASGQGQETQYF. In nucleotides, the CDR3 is TGTGCCAGCGGACAGGGGCAAGAGACCCAGTACTTC.

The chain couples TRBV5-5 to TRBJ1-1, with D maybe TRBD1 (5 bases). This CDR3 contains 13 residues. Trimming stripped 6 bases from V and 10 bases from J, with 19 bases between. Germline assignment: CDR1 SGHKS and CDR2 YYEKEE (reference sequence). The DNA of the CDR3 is TGTGCCAGCATCTCTGGCCGGGGGTCGATAGCTTTCTTT. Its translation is CASISGRGSIAFF. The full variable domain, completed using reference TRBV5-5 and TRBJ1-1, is DAGVTQSPTHLIKTRGQQVTLRCSPISGHKSVSWYQQVLGQGPQFIFQYYEKEERGRGNFPDRFSARQFPNYSSELNVNALLLGDSALYLCASISGRGSIAFFGQGTRLTVV.

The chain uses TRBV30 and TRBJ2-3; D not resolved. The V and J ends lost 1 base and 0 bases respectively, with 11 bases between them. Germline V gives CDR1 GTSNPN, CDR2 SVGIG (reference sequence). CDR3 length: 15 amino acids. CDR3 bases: TGTGCCTGGAGTGACCCCAGATGGAGCACAGATACGCAGTATTTT. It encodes CAWSDPRWSTDTQYF.

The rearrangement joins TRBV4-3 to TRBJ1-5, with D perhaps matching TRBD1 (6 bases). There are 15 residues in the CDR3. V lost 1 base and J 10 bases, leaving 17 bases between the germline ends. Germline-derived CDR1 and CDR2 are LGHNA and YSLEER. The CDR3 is CASSQAPGALYPQHF. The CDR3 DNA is TGCGCCAGCAGCCAAGCACCGGGGGCGCTTTATCCCCAGCATTTT.

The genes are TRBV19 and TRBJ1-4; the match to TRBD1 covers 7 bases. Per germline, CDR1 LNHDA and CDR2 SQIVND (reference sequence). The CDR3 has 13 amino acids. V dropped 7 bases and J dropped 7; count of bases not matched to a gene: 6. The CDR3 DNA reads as TGTGCCAGTACCCGACAGGGCGGTGAAAAACTGTTTTTT. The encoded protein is CASTRQGGEKLFF.

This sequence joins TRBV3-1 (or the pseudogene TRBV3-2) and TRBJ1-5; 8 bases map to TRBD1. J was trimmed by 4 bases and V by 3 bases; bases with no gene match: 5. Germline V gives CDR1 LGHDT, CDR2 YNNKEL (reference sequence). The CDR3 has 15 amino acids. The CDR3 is CASSQGGQVNQPQHF. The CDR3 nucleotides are TGTGCCAGCAGCCAGGGGGGACAGGTGAATCAGCCCCAGCATTTT.

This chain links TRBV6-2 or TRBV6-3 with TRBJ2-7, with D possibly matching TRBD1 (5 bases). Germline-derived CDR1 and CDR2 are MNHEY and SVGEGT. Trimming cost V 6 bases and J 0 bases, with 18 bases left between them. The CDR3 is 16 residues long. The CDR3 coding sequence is TGTGCCAGCAGCCCTCCCTGGGGCCTGAGCTCCTACGAGCAGTACTTC. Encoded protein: CASSPPWGLSSYEQYF.

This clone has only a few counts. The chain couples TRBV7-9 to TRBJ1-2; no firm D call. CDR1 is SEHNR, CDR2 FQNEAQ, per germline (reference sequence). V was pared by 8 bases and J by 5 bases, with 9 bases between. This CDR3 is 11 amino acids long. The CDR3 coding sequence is TGTGCCAGCGGATTGGATTATGGCTACACCTTC. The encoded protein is CASGLDYGYTF. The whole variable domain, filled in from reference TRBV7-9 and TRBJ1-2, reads DTGVSQNPRHKITKRGQNVTFRCDPISEHNRLYWYRQTLGQGPEFLTYFQNEAQLEKSRLLSDRFSAERPKGSFSTLEIQRTEQGDSAMYLCASGLDYGYTFGSGTRLTVV.

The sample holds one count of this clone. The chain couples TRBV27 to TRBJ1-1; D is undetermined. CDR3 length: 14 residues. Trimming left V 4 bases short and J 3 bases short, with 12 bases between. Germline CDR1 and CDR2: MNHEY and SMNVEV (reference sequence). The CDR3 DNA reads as TGTGCCAGCAGTTCCGGACGGGTCGACACTGAAGCTTTCTTT. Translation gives CASSSGRVDTEAFF.

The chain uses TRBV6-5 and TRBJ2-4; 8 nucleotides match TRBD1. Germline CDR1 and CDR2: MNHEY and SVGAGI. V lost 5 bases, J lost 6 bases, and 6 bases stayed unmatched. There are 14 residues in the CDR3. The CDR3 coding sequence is TGTGCCAGCAGTAACCAGGGGGCTTTAAACATTCAGTACTTC. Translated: CASSNQGALNIQYF.

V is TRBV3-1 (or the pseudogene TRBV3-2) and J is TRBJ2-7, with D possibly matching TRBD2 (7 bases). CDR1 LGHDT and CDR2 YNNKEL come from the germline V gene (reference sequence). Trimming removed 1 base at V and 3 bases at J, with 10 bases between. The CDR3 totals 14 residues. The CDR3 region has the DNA TGTGCCAGCAGCCAAGCGAGGGGGGGCTACGAGCAGTACTTC. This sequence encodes CASSQARGGYEQYF.